This TCR beta chain stems from a study of blood T cell repertoires in COVID-19. In the study overall: Samples came from the United States, Italy and Spain, spanning acute and convalescent COVID-19.

The CDR3 is 16 amino acids. V was cut by 4 bases and J by 2 bases, with 17 bases left in between. Germline V lookup: CDR1 LNHDA, CDR2 SQIVND (reference sequence). Authors' analysis steps: How many nucleated cells were present was estimated from reference gene primer amplification. Only in-frame clones appear in the TCRdb table, and some are missing; sequencing was by immunoSEQ multiplex PCR. V, J and clone size are taken as reported in that table, and D and trimming were inferred from the DNA itself. The table shows fewer than 110,000 clones, with more than 80% occurring only once. This chain joins TRBV19 and TRBJ1-2; D perhaps matches TRBD1 (6 bases). Material for sequencing was peripheral blood. The sequence came from a human donor in a cohort sampled during active COVID-19. CDR3 protein: CASSTPDSRRNYGYTF. The CDR3 region has the DNA TGTGCCAGTAGTACCCCGGACAGCCGAAGAAACTATGGCTACACCTTC.